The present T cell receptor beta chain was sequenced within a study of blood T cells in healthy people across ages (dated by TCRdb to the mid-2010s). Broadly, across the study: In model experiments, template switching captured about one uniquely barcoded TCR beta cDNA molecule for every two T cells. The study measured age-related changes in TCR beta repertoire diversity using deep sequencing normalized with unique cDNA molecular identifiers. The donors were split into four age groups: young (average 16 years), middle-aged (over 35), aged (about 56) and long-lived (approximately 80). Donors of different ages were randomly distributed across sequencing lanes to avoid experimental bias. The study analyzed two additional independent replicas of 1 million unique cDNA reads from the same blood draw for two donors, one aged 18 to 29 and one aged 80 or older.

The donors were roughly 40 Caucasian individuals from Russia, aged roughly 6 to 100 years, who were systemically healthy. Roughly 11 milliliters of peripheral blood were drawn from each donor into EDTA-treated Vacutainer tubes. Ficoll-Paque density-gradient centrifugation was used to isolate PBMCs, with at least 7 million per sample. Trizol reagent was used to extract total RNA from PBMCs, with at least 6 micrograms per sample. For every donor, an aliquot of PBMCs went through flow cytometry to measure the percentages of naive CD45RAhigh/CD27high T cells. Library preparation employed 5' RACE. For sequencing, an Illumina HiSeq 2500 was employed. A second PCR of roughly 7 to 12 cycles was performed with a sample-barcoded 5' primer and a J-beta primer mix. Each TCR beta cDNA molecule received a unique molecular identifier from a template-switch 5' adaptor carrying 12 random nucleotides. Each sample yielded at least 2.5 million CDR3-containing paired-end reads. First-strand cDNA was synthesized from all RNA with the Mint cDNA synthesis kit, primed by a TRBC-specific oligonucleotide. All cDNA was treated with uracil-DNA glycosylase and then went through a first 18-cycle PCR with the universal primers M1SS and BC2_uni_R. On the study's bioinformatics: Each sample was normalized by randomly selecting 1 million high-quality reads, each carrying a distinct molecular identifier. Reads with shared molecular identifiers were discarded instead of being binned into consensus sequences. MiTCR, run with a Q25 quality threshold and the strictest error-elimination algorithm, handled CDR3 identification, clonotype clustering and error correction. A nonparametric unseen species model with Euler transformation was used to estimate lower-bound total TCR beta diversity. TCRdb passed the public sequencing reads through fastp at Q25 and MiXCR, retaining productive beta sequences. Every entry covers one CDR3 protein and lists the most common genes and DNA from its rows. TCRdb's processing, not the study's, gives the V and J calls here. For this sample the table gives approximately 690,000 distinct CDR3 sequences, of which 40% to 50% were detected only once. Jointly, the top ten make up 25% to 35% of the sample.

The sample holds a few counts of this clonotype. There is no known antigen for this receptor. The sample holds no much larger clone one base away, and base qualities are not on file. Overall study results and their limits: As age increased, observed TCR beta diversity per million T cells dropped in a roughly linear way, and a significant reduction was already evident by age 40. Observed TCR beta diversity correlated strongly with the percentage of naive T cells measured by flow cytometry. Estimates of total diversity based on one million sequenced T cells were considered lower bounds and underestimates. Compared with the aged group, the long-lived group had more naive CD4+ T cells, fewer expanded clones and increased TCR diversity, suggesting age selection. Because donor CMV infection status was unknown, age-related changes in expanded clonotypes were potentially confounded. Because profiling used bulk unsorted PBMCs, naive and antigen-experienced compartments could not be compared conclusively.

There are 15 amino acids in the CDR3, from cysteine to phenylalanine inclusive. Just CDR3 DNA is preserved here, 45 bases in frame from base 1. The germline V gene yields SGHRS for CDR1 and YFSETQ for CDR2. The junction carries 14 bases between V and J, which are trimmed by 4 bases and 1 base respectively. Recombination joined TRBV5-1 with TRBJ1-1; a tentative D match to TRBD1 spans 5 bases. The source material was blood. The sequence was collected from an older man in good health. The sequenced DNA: TGCGCCAGCAGCCTCGGGACGGATTCGAACACTGAAGCTTTCTTT. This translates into CASSLGTDSNTEAFF.